This paragraph reports one T cell receptor (beta chain). Antigen: not known. Sorting that relied on CD45RO/CCR7/CD25/CD127/CD95/CD27 yielded CD4+ naive, central memory, regulatory and stem cell-like memory cells. Since all of the isolated RNA was reverse transcribed, expressed TCRB transcripts were what got sequenced. The protocol was immunoSEQ multiplex PCR, while the TCRdb copy is restricted to in-frame clones and leaves out a portion. This sample has 60,000 or so clones; over 50% occur once, and the top ten carry 2.2%. These data come from a study of beta chain features in type 1 diabetes. V was clipped by 4 bases and J by 6 bases, with 15 bases between them. This CDR3 comprises 14 residues. Germline lookup yields CDR1 LNHNV and CDR2 YYDKDF (reference sequence). General study findings and limits: High TCR expression in some cells could lead to their over-representation in cDNA sequencing. Within the patient group, naive, central memory and Treg TCRB repertoires appeared more similar to each other than within healthy donors.

The sequenced sample consisted of Tregs from blood. This TCR was recovered from a woman younger than 35 in good health. The chain couples TRBV15 to TRBJ1-1; D remains unclear. In nucleotides, the CDR3 is TGTGCCACCAGCAAACAAACCCGCAACGCTGAAGCTTTCTTT. This translates into CATSKQTRNAEAFF.